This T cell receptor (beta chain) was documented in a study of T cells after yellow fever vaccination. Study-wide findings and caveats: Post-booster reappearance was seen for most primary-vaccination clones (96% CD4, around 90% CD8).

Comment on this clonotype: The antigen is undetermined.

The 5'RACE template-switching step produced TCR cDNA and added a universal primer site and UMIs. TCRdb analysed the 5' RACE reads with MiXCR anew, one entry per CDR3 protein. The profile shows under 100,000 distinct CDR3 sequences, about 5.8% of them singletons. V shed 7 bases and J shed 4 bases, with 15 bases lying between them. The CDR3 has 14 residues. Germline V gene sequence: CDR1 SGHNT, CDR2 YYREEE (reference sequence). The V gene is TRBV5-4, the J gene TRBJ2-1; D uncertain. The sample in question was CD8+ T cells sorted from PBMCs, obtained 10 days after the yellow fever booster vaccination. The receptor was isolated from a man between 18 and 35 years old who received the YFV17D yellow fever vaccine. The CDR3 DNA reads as TGTGCCAGCTGCCGTGGGGTGGGATACAATGAGCAGTTCTTC. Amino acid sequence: CASCRGVGYNEQFF. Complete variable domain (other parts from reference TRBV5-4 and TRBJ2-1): ETGVTQSPTHLIKTRGQQVTLRCSSQSGHNTVSWYQQALGQGPQFIFQYYREEENGRGNFPPRFSGLQFPNYSSELNVNALELDDSALYLCASCRGVGYNEQFFGPGTRLTVL.